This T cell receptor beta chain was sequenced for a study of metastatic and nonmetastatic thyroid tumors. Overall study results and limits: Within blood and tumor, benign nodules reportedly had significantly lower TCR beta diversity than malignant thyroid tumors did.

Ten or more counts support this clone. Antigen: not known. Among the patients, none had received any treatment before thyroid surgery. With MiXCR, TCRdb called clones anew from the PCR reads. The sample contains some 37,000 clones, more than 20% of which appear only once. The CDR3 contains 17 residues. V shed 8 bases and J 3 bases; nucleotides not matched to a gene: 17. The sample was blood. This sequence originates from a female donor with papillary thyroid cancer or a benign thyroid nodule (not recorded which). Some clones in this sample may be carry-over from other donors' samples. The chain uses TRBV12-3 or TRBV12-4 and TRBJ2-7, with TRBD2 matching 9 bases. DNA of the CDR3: TGTGCCAGCGGGAGGGACACCTTAGCGGGAGTCGGCTACGAGCAGTACTTC. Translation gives CASGRDTLAGVGYEQYF.